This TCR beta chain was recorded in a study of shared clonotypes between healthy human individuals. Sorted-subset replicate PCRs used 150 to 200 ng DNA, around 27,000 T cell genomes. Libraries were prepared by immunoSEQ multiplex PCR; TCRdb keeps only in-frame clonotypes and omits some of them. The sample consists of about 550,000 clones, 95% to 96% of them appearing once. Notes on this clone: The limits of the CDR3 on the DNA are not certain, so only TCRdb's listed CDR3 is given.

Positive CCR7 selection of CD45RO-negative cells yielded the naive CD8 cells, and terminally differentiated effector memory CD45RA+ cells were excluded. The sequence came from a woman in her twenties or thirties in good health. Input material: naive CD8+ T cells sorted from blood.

CDR3 region: CASSFLAVIDTQYF. The chain recombines TRBV27 with TRBJ2-3; the listed D gene, TRBD1, was not tested against the DNA. Germline V gene lookup returns CDR1 MNHEY and CDR2 SMNVEV (reference sequence). Both ends counted, the CDR3 spans 14 residues.